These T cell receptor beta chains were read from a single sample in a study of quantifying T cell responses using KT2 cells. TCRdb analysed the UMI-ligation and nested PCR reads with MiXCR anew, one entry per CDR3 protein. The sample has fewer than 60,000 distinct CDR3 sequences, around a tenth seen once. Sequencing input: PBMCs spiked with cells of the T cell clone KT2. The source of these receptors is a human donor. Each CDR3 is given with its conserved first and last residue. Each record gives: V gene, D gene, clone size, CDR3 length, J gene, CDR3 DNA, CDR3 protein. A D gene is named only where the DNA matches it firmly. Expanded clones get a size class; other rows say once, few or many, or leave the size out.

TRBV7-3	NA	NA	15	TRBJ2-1	TGTGCCAGCAGCCCTTCTAAGGCGTCCTACAATGAGCAGTTCTTC	CASSPSKASYNEQFF
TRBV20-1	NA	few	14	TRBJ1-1	TGCAGTGCTGGAGGGACGTCGTTGAACACTGAAGCTTTCTTT	CSAGGTSLNTEAFF
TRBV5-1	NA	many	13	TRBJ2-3	TGCGCCAGCAGGGCCGGGAACACAGATACGCAGTATTTT	CASRAGNTDTQYF
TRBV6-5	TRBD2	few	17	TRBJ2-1	TGTGCCAGCAGTTATTCCCCTCTAGCGGGAGTTTACAATGAGCAGTTCTTC	CASSYSPLAGVYNEQFF
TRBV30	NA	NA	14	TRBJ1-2	TGTGCCTGGAGTGTACGTCGGGGTAGTGGCGGCTACACCTTC	CAWSVRRGSGGYTF
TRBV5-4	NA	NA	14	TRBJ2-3	TGTGCCAGCAGCTTGGGGCAGGGGATAGATACGCAGTATTTT	CASSLGQGIDTQYF
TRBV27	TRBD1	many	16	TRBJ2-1	TGTGCCAGCAGTCCCATATCGGACAGGGGGGACAATGAGCAGTTCTTC	CASSPISDRGDNEQFF
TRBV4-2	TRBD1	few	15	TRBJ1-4	TGTGCCAGCAGCCGGATGACAGGGACTAATGAAAAACTGTTTTTT	CASSRMTGTNEKLFF
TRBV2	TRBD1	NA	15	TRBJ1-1	TGTGCCACCAGGGGGGACAGGAACATGAACACTGAAGCTTTCTTT	CATRGDRNMNTEAFF
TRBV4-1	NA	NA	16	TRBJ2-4	TGCGCCAGCAGCCCGGGGACCCCGATCCGACAGAACATTCAGTACTTC	CASSPGTPIRQNIQYF
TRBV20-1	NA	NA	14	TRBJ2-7	TGCAGTGCTAGTAGGCAAGGGAGCTCCTACGAGCAGTACTTC	CSASRQGSSYEQYF
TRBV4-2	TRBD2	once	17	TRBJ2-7	TGTGCCAGCAGCCAAGAACTCGTTAGCGGGATTACCTACGAGCAGTACTTC	CASSQELVSGITYEQYF
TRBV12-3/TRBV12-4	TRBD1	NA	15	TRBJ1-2	TGTGCCACCAGTTCCCGACAGGGTTCTAAACCGGGCTACACCTTC	CATSSRQGSKPGYTF
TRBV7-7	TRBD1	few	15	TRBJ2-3	TGTGCCAGCAGCCCAGGGGGACAGGGCACAGATACGCAGTATTTT	CASSPGGQGTDTQYF
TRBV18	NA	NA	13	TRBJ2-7	TGTGCCAGCTCACCGGACCCGTCCTACGAGCAGTACTTC	CASSPDPSYEQYF
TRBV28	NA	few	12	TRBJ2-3	TGTGCCAGCAGTTTATCTCGGGGGCGCAAGGATTTT	CASSLSRGRKDF
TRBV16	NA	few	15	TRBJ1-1	TGTGCCAGCAGCCAATCAAGGGGGGAGTATACTGAAGCTTTCTTT	CASSQSRGEYTEAFF
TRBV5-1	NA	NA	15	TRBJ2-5	TGCGCCAGCAGCTTGGTGGCGTCTCCTCAAGAGACCCAGTACTTC	CASSLVASPQETQYF
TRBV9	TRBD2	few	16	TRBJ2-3	TGTGCCAGCAGCGGGGGACTAGCGGAGGCGACAGATACGCAGTATTTT	CASSGGLAEATDTQYF
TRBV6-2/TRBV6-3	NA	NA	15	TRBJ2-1	TGTGCCAGCAGTGCCCCCGCAGGGTACTACAATGAGCAGTTCTTC	CASSAPAGYYNEQFF
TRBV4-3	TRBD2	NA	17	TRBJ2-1	TGCGCCAGCAGCCAAGATTGGACTAGCGAGCCCTACAATGAGCAGTTCTTC	CASSQDWTSEPYNEQFF
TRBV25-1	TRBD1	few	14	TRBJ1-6	TGTGCCAGCCTTCCGACAGGGCCAAATTCACCCCTCCACTTT	CASLPTGPNSPLHF
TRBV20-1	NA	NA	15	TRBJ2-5	TGCAGTGCTAGAGATGGCGTCAGGGCTGGAGAGACCCAGTACTTC	CSARDGVRAGETQYF
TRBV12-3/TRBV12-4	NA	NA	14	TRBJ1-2	TGTGCCAGCAGTATCTACCCGGGGGACTATGGCTACACCTTC	CASSIYPGDYGYTF
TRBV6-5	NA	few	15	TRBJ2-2	TGTGCCAGCAGTTACGACCGAACAAACACCGGGGAGCTGTTTTTT	CASSYDRTNTGELFF
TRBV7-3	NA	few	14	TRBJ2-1	TGTGCCAGCAGCCAGACGACAGGTACCAATGAGCAGTTCTTC	CASSQTTGTNEQFF